This T cell receptor (beta chain) was captured by sequencing in a study of blood T cell repertoires in COVID-19. At the level of the study: COVID-19 samples from acute and convalescent phases originated in the United States, Italy and Spain.

The data were produced by immunoSEQ multiplex PCR, yet TCRdb's version contains in-frame clones alone and is incomplete. The sample lists around 180,000 clones, less than 90% occurring once. The clonotype was recovered from a man aged 55 to 70 with acute or convalescent COVID-19. Material: peripheral blood.

The CDR3 loop reads CASSPHLGLSYNEQFF. In DNA form, the CDR3 reads TGTGCCAGCAGCCCTCACCTAGGTCTCTCCTACAATGAGCAGTTCTTC. This sequence joins TRBV14 and TRBJ2-1; D not resolved. V lost 4 bases and J 0 bases, leaving 13 bases between the germline ends. Germline V gene lookup returns CDR1 SGHDN and CDR2 FVKESK. CDR3 length equals 16 residues.